This is a list of T cell receptor beta chains from one sample in a study of TIL therapy for anti-PD-1-resistant metastatic lung cancer. Sequencing was performed with immunoSEQ multiplex PCR; in TCRdb, only in-frame clones are kept and a portion is missing. The table has over 20,000 clones, approximately 72% seen once. Here the sequenced sample was tumor tissue, taken at baseline. All receptors derive from a person between 25 and 79 years old with non-small cell lung cancer. CDR3s include the opening cysteine and the closing phenylalanine or tryptophan. A D gene is named only where the DNA matches it firmly. Where a row states a size, it is once, few, many or the class of an expanded clone; other rows omit it.

>TRBV5-4|TRBJ2-7|TRBD1|-
CASSAGGTGFEEQYF
TGTGCCAGCAGCGCCGGAGGGACAGGGTTCGAGGAGCAGTACTTC
>TRBV11-3|TRBJ2-3|TRBD1|-
CASSLGDRVRRDTQYF
TGTGCCAGCAGCTTGGGAGACAGGGTACGACGAGATACGCAGTATTTT
>TRBV5-8|TRBJ2-5|-|-
CASRARSRETQYF
TGTGCCAGCAGGGCGAGAAGCAGGGAGACCCAGTACTTC
>TRBV5-1|TRBJ2-1|TRBD1|-
CASSPGQGNYNEQFF
TGCGCCAGCAGCCCTGGACAGGGGAACTACAATGAGCAGTTCTTC
>TRBV11-3|TRBJ1-1|-|once
CASSLDGRNIFGGTEAFF
TGTGCCAGCAGCTTAGATGGTCGAAATATATTTGGGGGCACTGAAGCTTTCTTT
>TRBV6-1|TRBJ2-2|TRBD1|-
CASSQDRETGELFF
TGTGCCAGCAGCCAGGACAGGGAAACCGGGGAGCTGTTTTTT
>TRBV5-1|TRBJ1-3|-|-
CASSLAQGGNTIYF
TGCGCCAGCAGCTTGGCACAGGGTGGAAACACCATATATTTT
>TRBV7-6|TRBJ1-5|TRBD1|few
CASSLSGGSNQPQHF
TGTGCCAGCAGCTTATCAGGGGGTAGCAATCAGCCCCAGCATTTT
>TRBV19|TRBJ2-7|TRBD1|-
CASSIVTGPTSYEQYF
TGTGCCAGTAGTATAGTGACAGGGCCCACATCCTACGAGCAGTACTTC
>TRBV5-4|TRBJ2-7|TRBD2|once
CASSPGLATTYEQYF
TGTGCCAGCAGCCCAGGACTAGCTACAACCTACGAGCAGTACTTC
>TRBV12-5|TRBJ2-3|TRBD1|-
CASGLPFPGQVAHTQYF
TGTGCTAGTGGTTTGCCCTTCCCGGGACAGGTGGCGCATACGCAGTATTTT
>TRBV7-2|TRBJ2-7|-|once
CASSPRGRTYEQYF
TGTGCCAGCAGCCCCCGGGGACGGACCTACGAGCAGTACTTC
>TRBV15|TRBJ2-5|-|-
CATSVQPDETQYF
TGTGCCACCAGCGTACAACCCGACGAGACCCAGTACTTC
>TRBV29-1|TRBJ2-3|-|once
CSVSGRVGRTIVTDTQYF
TGCAGCGTTTCTGGCAGAGTGGGGAGAACTATTGTCACAGATACGCAGTATTTT
>TRBV10-3|TRBJ2-3|TRBD2|-
CAINRSGGDTDTQYF
TGTGCCATCAACCGTAGCGGGGGAGACACAGATACGCAGTATTTT
>TRBV11-2|TRBJ2-7|-|-
CASSLGGNSYEQYF
TGTGCCAGCAGCCTAGGGGGGAACTCCTACGAGCAGTACTTC
>TRBV5-1|TRBJ1-1|TRBD1|-
CASSFLGQGQDTEAFF
TGCGCCAGCAGCTTCCTAGGACAGGGGCAGGACACTGAAGCTTTCTTT
>TRBV9|TRBJ2-3|-|-
CASSANHYTDTQYF
TGTGCCAGCAGCGCGAACCATTACACAGATACGCAGTATTTT
>TRBV29-1|TRBJ2-7|TRBD2|-
CSVEPSGDLLEQYF
TGCAGCGTTGAACCTAGCGGGGATCTCCTCGAGCAGTACTTC
>TRBV14|TRBJ2-5|TRBD2|-
CASSPRERGIRETQYF
TGTGCCAGCAGCCCTAGGGAGCGGGGGATTAGAGAGACCCAGTACTTC
>TRBV5-1|TRBJ1-3|-|-
CASTLGNTIYF
TGCGCCAGCACCCTAGGTAACACCATATATTTT
>TRBV11-3|TRBJ2-2|-|-
CASSFRTGELFF
TGTGCCAGCAGCTTTAGGACCGGGGAGCTGTTTTTT
>TRBV10-1|TRBJ2-7|-|-
CASSEGTSNYEQYF
TGCGCCAGCAGTGAGGGGACCTCGAACTACGAGCAGTACTTC
>TRBV2|TRBJ1-1|-|-
CASRPLGYTEAFF
TGTGCCAGCAGGCCCCTGGGTTACACTGAAGCTTTCTTT
>TRBV5-4|TRBJ2-1|TRBD2|-
CASSLSSGGAINEQFF
TGTGCCAGCAGCTTATCTAGCGGGGGGGCCATCAATGAGCAGTTCTTC
>TRBV6-1|TRBJ1-5|-|-
CASSEPEDSGGNGGSNQPQHF
TGTGCCAGCAGTGAACCCGAGGACAGTGGGGGGAACGGTGGGAGCAATCAGCCCCAGCATTTT
>TRBV19|TRBJ2-1|TRBD1|-
CASRPPGQGSNEQFF
TGTGCCAGTAGACCACCGGGACAGGGGTCCAATGAGCAGTTCTTC
>TRBV5-6|TRBJ2-1|TRBD2|-
CASSRGGRDEQFF
TGTGCCAGCAGCCGGGGGGGCCGGGATGAGCAGTTCTTC
>TRBV7-2|TRBJ2-7|-|-
CASSFRTLNEQYF
TGTGCCAGCAGCTTTCGGACTCTCAACGAGCAGTACTTC
>TRBV2|TRBJ1-4|-|-
CASSVSGRGGNEKLFF
TGTGCCAGCAGTGTGTCCGGACGGGGGGGTAATGAAAAACTGTTTTTT
>TRBV7-2|TRBJ1-1|TRBD1|-
CASSFRTGGPEAFF
TGTGCCAGCAGCTTTCGAACAGGGGGTCCTGAAGCTTTCTTT
>TRBV10-2|TRBJ1-2|-|-
CASRLQEGVGSYGYTF
TGCGCCAGCAGACTCCAGGAAGGGGTGGGAAGCTATGGCTACACCTTC
>TRBV27|TRBJ1-2|TRBD1|-
CASSQTKGAYGYTF
TGTGCCAGCAGCCAGACCAAGGGGGCCTATGGCTACACCTTC
>TRBV5-6|TRBJ2-2|-|-
CASSPRYSGELFF
TGTGCCAGCAGCCCTCGCTATTCCGGGGAGCTGTTTTTT
>TRBV6-1|TRBJ1-2|-|-
CASSEQGGRYGYTF
TGTGCCAGCAGTGAACAGGGAGGTCGCTATGGCTACACCTTC
>TRBV5-6|TRBJ2-7|-|-
CASSLAGADYEQYF
TGTGCCAGCAGCTTGGCCGGGGCAGACTACGAGCAGTACTTC
>TRBV29-1|TRBJ1-4|TRBD1|-
CSAQGADEKLFF
TGCAGCGCCCAGGGGGCGGATGAAAAACTGTTTTTT
>TRBV13|TRBJ2-7|TRBD2|once
CASSSGPGGANEQYF
TGTGCCAGCAGCTCCGGACCCGGGGGGGCAAACGAGCAGTACTTC
>TRBV11-3|TRBJ2-1|TRBD1|few
CASSSRLRDRGNEQFF
TGTGCCAGCAGCTCTCGCCTCCGGGACAGGGGCAATGAGCAGTTCTTC
>TRBV7-9|TRBJ2-3|-|-
CASSPGANTQYF
TGTGCCAGCAGCCCGGGGGCAAATACGCAGTATTTT
>TRBV19|TRBJ2-2|-|once
CASRFPGFSATGELFF
TGTGCCAGTAGGTTCCCGGGGTTCAGCGCCACCGGGGAGCTGTTTTTT
>TRBV11-3|TRBJ2-7|-|-
CASSTVTYEQYF
TGTGCCAGCAGTACGGTTACCTACGAGCAGTACTTC
>TRBV18|TRBJ1-3|-|-
CASSPLNSGNTIYF
TGTGCCAGCTCACCGTTGAACTCTGGAAACACCATATATTTT
>TRBV7-9|TRBJ2-3|-|-
CASSLVDTQYF
TGTGCCAGCAGCTTAGTCGATACGCAGTATTTT
>TRBV6-1|TRBJ1-2|TRBD1|few
CASRTIQGASYGYTF
TGTGCCAGCAGGACTATACAGGGGGCAAGCTATGGCTACACCTTC
>TRBV21-1|TRBJ1-5|-|-
CASSKGGQDNQPQHF
TGTGCCAGCAGCAAAGGCGGACAGGACAATCAGCCCCAGCATTTT
>TRBV25-1|TRBJ1-4|-|-
CASSSRNEKLFF
TGTGCCAGCAGTTCTAGGAATGAAAAACTGTTTTTT
>TRBV11-2|TRBJ1-1|-|-
CASSLQAGEAFF
TGTGCCAGCAGCTTACAGGCGGGGGAAGCTTTCTTT
>TRBV6-5|TRBJ1-4|TRBD1|-
CASSSGYRGPNEKLFF
TGTGCCAGCAGTTCCGGCTACAGGGGGCCCAATGAAAAACTGTTTTTT
>TRBV5-1|TRBJ1-1|-|-
CASKSLQNTEAFF
TGCGCCAGCAAGAGTCTCCAAAACACTGAAGCTTTCTTT
>TRBV7-9|TRBJ2-7|TRBD1|-
CASSVRQGDSYEQYF
TGTGCCAGCAGCGTCCGACAGGGGGACTCCTACGAGCAGTACTTC
>TRBV27|TRBJ1-4|-|-
CASSLMPPANEKLFF
TGTGCCAGCAGTTTAATGCCGCCGGCTAATGAAAAACTGTTTTTT
>TRBV27|TRBJ1-5|-|-
CASSLFSGEGGNQPQHF
TGTGCCAGCAGTTTATTTTCCGGGGAGGGAGGCAATCAGCCCCAGCATTTT
>TRBV19|TRBJ2-3|-|-
CASTWGAGIPSTDTQYF
TGTGCCAGTACTTGGGGGGCGGGGATCCCTTCCACAGATACGCAGTATTTT
>TRBV11-3|TRBJ2-7|TRBD2|-
CASSLLGGAYEQYF
TGTGCCAGCAGCCTTCTCGGGGGGGCGTACGAGCAGTACTTC
>TRBV6-1|TRBJ1-4|-|-
CASSVQSGSNEKLFF
TGTGCCAGCAGTGTCCAGAGTGGATCTAATGAAAAACTGTTTTTT
>TRBV9|TRBJ1-4|TRBD1|-
CASSAGQREKLFF
TGTGCCAGCAGCGCGGGACAGAGAGAAAAACTGTTTTTT
>TRBV7-2|TRBJ2-3|TRBD2|-
CASSLQAGTVTDTQYF
TGTGCCAGCAGCTTACAAGCGGGGACTGTCACAGATACGCAGTATTTT